The 23 T cell receptor delta chains below all came from one sample that was sequenced in a study of γδ T cells in repeated Plasmodium falciparum infection. TCRdb ran CATT on the multiplex PCR reads. The profile shows about 48,000 delta-chain clones, around 1.6% of them singletons. Flow sorting of PBMC yielded separate Vgamma9/Vdelta2+ and Vdelta2-negative gammadelta T cell populations for bulk repertoire analysis. The specimen sequenced was gamma-delta T cells from blood. These receptors originate from a pool of human donors (malaria-infected and uninfected, not separated).

This clone was counted between two and nine times. The TCRdb protein, from a much larger clone, departs from this DNA's translation at residue 19, likely by read error; the protein shown derives from the DNA. The J gene was not called, though the V gene is TRDV3; the table's D call of TRDD3 was not tested on the DNA. The length of the CDR3 is 20 residues. The germline V gene encodes CDR1 TVYSNPD and CDR2 GDNSRS (reference sequence). The CDR3 is CAFPHLLLRLGATWGDKLTF. In nucleotides, the CDR3 is TGTGCCTTCCCTCATCTCCTACTCAGACTGGGGGCCACGTGGGGCGATAAACTCACCTTT.

A few counts support this clone. A far larger clone differs by one base, so this is likely a read error. The limits of the CDR3 on the DNA are not certain, so only TCRdb's listed CDR3 is given. This chain connects TRDV3 to TRDJ1; the table calls TRDD3, which could not be checked here. The length of the CDR3 is 13 amino acids, counting both ends. Germline-derived CDR1 and CDR2 are TVYSNPD and GDNSRS (reference sequence). CDR3 amino acids: CAFGALGDTRLIF.

The chain uses TRDV1 and TRDJ4; D might be TRDD2 or TRDD3, each matching 6 bases. The germline CDR1 and CDR2 sequences are TSWWSYY and QGS. There are 19 residues in the CDR3. Trimming took 0 bases from V and 3 from J, leaving 26 bases between them. CDR3 amino acids: CALGELPTEIREGGGPLIF. CDR3 bases: TGTGCTCTTGGGGAACTTCCTACGGAGATACGCGAGGGTGGTGGACCCCTGATCTTT.

Details on this clone: A much larger clone lies one base from this, so it may be a read error. The chain links TRDV1 to TRDJ1; 9 positions agree with TRDD3. Since TCRdb gives no J gene, matching the DNA to germline was used here to assign it. Germline CDR1 is TSWWSYY and CDR2 is QGS. V trimming: 5 bases; J trimming: 1 base; junction bases outside the gene matches: 32. The CDR3 length is 24 residues. This CDR3 reads CALGPPRRSRGYWGTRVGTDKLIF. Here the CDR3 DNA reads TGTGCTCTTGGGCCCCCTCGCCGATCTCGGGGATACTGGGGGACGAGGGTGGGCACCGATAAACTCATCTTT.

About this clone itself: The translation of this DNA and the TCRdb protein of a much larger clone differ at residue 10, probably owing to a read error; the protein shown here is translated from the DNA. The rearrangement joins TRDV1 to TRDJ4, with TRDD3 identical over 13 bases. The CDR3 length is 23 residues. CDR1 and CDR2 (germline): TSWWSYY, QGS. V was pared by 0 bases and J by 0 bases, with 22 bases of the junction left unmatched. The CDR3 DNA reads TGTGCTCTTGGGGAACTTCCAACCCGACCCATACTGGGGGATACGCTAACTCCCAGACCCCTGATCTTT. It specifies CALGELPTRPILGDTLTPRPLIF.

This clone was recorded at least ten times. V and J are TRDV1 and TRDJ1; perhaps TRDD3 as D (5 bases). The germline V gene has CDR1 TSWWSYY and CDR2 QGS. Trimming left V 1 base short and J 0 bases short, with 15 bases between. This CDR3 region has 17 residues. CDR3 sequence reads: CALGEPPPGGYTDKLIF. CDR3 DNA: TGTGCTCTTGGGGAACCGCCCCCCGGGGGGTACACCGATAAACTCATCTTT.

This clone has just a few counts. For this DNA, TCRdb reports the protein of a much larger clone, which diverges at residue 11, most likely from a read error; the protein presented here is translated directly from the DNA. The V and J genes are TRDV1 and TRDJ1; 12 positions agree with TRDD3. V lost 0 bases, J lost 0 bases, and 23 bases stayed unmatched. Germline V gene sequence: CDR1 TSWWSYY, CDR2 QGS. The CDR3 totals 24 residues. This chain's CDR3 is CALGELGPTVILGDTPSYTDKLIF. The DNA for the CDR3 is TGTGCTCTTGGGGAACTAGGACCTACCGTGATACTGGGGGATACTCCATCGTACACCGATAAACTCATCTTT.

With regard to this clone: A far larger clone is one nucleotide away, so this likely arose from a read error. Other DNA sequences within the sample encode an identical CDR3. The V gene call is TRDV1, and the J gene call is absent; TRDD3 is the table's D call and was not checked against the DNA. The germline CDR1 and CDR2 sequences are TSWWSYY and QGS. The CDR3 totals 19 residues. The CDR3 protein is CALGELDLILLGDTDKLIF. The CDR3 coding sequence is TGTGCTCTTGGGGAACTAGACCTAATTCTACTGGGGGATACCGATAAACTCATCTTC.

As regards this clone: The TCRdb protein, from a much larger clone, departs from this DNA's translation at residue 13, likely by read error; the protein shown derives from the DNA. This chain connects TRDV1 to TRDJ1; D gene unclear. The CDR3 contains 19 residues. Trimming pared 4 bases from V and 1 base from J, leaving 25 bases between. CDR1 is TSWWSYY and CDR2 is QGS in the germline V gene. The CDR3 DNA is TGTGCTCTTGGGGGACGTATAAACCGCTCGTGTAGGGGCACCGATAAACTCATCTTT. This encodes CALGGRINRSCRGTDKLIF.

This clone was observed a few times. Translating this DNA gives a protein that differs at residue 14 from the TCRdb one, which belongs to a much larger clone; a read error is likely, and the protein shown is this translation. The chain recombines TRDV1 with TRDJ1; 8 bases fit TRDD3. Looked up from germline, CDR1 is TSWWSYY and CDR2 is QGS. CDR3 size: 18 residues. V was clipped by 4 bases and J by 5 bases; unmatched bases: 18. CDR3 sequence reads: CALGAPPLGGGLNDKLIF. Written as DNA, the CDR3 is TGTGCTCTTGGGGCGCCTCCTCTTGGTGGGGGATTGAATGATAAACTCATCTTT.

In regard to this clone: TCRdb's protein for this DNA is that of a much larger clone and differs from the translation at residue 5, likely a read error; the protein shown is the DNA translation. J is TRDJ1 and V is TRDV1; a weak D match, TRDD3 (5 bases). No J gene was available from TCRdb, and it was assigned here by a germline match of the DNA. Trimming took off 4 bases at V and 0 bases at J, with 27 bases between the two ends. CDR1 is TSWWSYY, CDR2 QGS, per germline. This CDR3 is built from 20 residues. CDR3 loop: CALGGLVSWNPRGYTDKLIF. The CDR3 DNA reads TGTGCTCTTGGGGGACTAGTTTCGTGGAACCCGAGGGGGTACACCGATAAACTCATCTTT.

This clone has just a few counts. This DNA translates differently at residue 7 from the TCRdb protein, which is that of a much larger clone; a read error is likely, and the protein shown is the DNA's own translation. The genes are TRDV1 and TRDJ1; 9 nucleotides line up with TRDD3. CDR3 length equals 17 residues. CDR1 TSWWSYY and CDR2 QGS come from the germline V gene. CDR3 DNA: TGTGCTCTTGGGGAGCCTTCTGGGGGATTGGGACCAGCTAAACCCATCTTT. Its translation: CALGEPSGGLGPAKPIF.

This clone was counted ten times or more. A far larger clone is one nucleotide away, so this likely arose from a read error. Other DNA sequences within the sample encode an identical CDR3. J is TRDJ1 and V is TRDV2, with unresolved D. This CDR3 is built from 12 residues. Germline assignment: CDR1 GEAIGNYY and CDR2 EKD. The CDR3 reads CACGTCTDKLIF. For the CDR3, the DNA is TGTGCCTGTGGGACCTGTACCGATAAACTTATCTTT.

This clone was seen more than once but under ten times. The TCRdb record carries a much larger clone's protein, which differs from this DNA's translation at residue 11; a read error is the likely cause, and the protein listed here is the DNA translation. This rearrangement joins TRDV1 to TRDJ1, with 7 nucleotides matching TRDD3. The J gene, not given by TCRdb, was assigned here from a germline match of the nucleotide sequence. Losses at the gene ends were 3 bases for V and 0 bases for J; bases not matched to a gene: 16. From germline, CDR1 is TSWWSYY and CDR2 QGS. The CDR3 is 19 residues long. The CDR3 DNA is TGTGCTCTTGGGGAGCCTAGTAGTCTGGGGGCCCACCACACCGATAAACTCATCTTT. Its protein product is CALGEPSSLGAHHTDKLIF.

The table lists this clone with many counts. A much larger clone is a single base away; this may be a read error. The sample holds other DNA sequences that translate to the same CDR3. The rearrangement uses TRDV2 and TRDJ1; 8 bases fit TRDD3. This CDR3 region has 17 residues. CDR1 is GEAIGNYY, CDR2 EKD, per germline. CDR3 sequence: CACDTVSGIRNTDKLIF. The CDR3 nucleotides are TGTGCCTGTGACACCGTCTCCGGGATACGAAACACAGATAAACTCATCTTT.

The chain joins TRDV1 to TRDJ1; the match to TRDD3 covers 12 bases. The J gene, left out of TCRdb, was set here by checking the DNA against germline. The CDR3 is 20 residues long. From germline, CDR1 is TSWWSYY and CDR2 QGS. Germline trimming cut 0 bases from V and 4 bases from J; bases unmatched to any gene: 15. The CDR3 is CALGELRYWGILGTVDKLIF. CDR3 DNA sequence: TGTGCTCTTGGGGAACTAAGATACTGGGGGATACTTGGGACAGTCGATAAACTCATCTTT.

Of note for this clone: The protein TCRdb lists belongs to a much larger clone and differs from this DNA's translation at residue 8, which points to a read error; the protein shown is made from the DNA. The chain employs TRDV1 and TRDJ1, with D perhaps matching TRDD3 (5 bases). TCRdb offers no J gene call, so here the DNA was matched to germline to obtain one. Trimming shortened V by 1 base and J by 0 bases, and 9 bases separated the two germline ends. The CDR3 runs to 15 residues. CDR1 is TSWWSYY, CDR2 QGS, per germline. The chain's CDR3 is CALGERGMHTDKLIF. CDR3 nucleotide sequence: TGTGCTCTTGGGGAACGAGGGATGCACACCGATAAACTCATCTTT.

This clone was counted many times. This sequence joins TRDV2 and TRDJ1, with 8 bases matching TRDD3. Germline CDR1 is GEAIGNYY and CDR2 is EKD. V lost 1 base and J lost 2; bases outside the gene matches: 20. The CDR3 loop spans 20 amino acids. CDR3 region: CACDTAFGAHTGGGTDKLIF. CDR3 DNA sequence: TGTGCCTGTGACACAGCCTTCGGAGCTCATACTGGGGGTGGAACCGATAAACTCATCTTT.

Ten or more counts support this clone. A read error likely explains why the TCRdb protein, taken from a much larger clone, differs from this DNA's translation at residue 11; the protein shown is translated from the DNA. This chain uses TRDV3 with TRDJ1; TRDD3 might be the D (5 bases). This CDR3 has 16 amino acids. The V end lost 2 bases, the J end lost 6 bases, and 25 bases lay between the germline ends. Germline V gene data show CDR1 as TVYSNPD and CDR2 as GDNSRS (reference sequence). DNA of the CDR3: TGTGCCTTTGTTCCCAGGGGACCTCCGTTTGAGAATAAACTCATCTTT. It is translated as CAFVPRGPPFENKLIF.

The table lists this clone with a few counts. TCRdb records a much larger clone's protein for this DNA, with a difference at residue 18 that likely arises from a read error; the protein given is the translation of the DNA. The chain couples TRDV1 to TRDJ1; 11 nucleotides line up with TRDD3. The J gene is absent in TCRdb and was assigned here via DNA matching to germline. The CDR3 covers 22 residues. Per the germline V gene, CDR1 is TSWWSYY and CDR2 is QGS. CDR3 sequence: CALGEPSYGLLGDICYTGKLIF. The CDR3 coding sequence is TGTGCTCTTGGGGAACCTTCCTACGGTCTACTGGGGGATATTTGCTACACCGGTAAACTCATCTTT.

This clone appeared a few times. The amino acid sequence in TCRdb belongs to a much larger clone and departs from this DNA's translation at residue 10, likely a sequencing read error; the sequence shown is translated from the DNA. The chain links TRDV1 to TRDJ1, with TRDD2 identical over 7 bases. TCRdb does not report a J gene; here it was assigned by matching the DNA to germline references. The CDR3 runs to 16 residues. V lost 3 bases and J lost 1; bases outside the gene matches: 8. Germline-derived CDR1 and CDR2 are TSWWSYY and QGS. The CDR3 DNA reads as TGTGCTCTTGGGGATAACCTTCCTCCGGGCACCGATAAACTCATCTTT. Its protein is CALGDNLPPGTDKLIF.

This clone was counted at least ten times. A clone one base away is much larger, so this may be a read error. This chain connects TRDV2 to TRDJ1, with 12 bases matching TRDD3. The CDR3 contains 19 residues. Germline V gene data show CDR1 as GEAIGNYY and CDR2 as EKD. This chain's CDR3 is CACDTTPVLGDTATYKLIF. The CDR3 nucleotides read TGTGCCTGTGACACCACTCCCGTACTGGGGGATACTGCCACCTATAAACTCATCTTT.

This clone was recorded a few times. The protein TCRdb lists belongs to a much larger clone and differs from this DNA's translation at residue 15, which points to a read error; the protein shown is made from the DNA. The J gene is TRDJ1, the V gene TRDV3; 8 nucleotides align to TRDD3. Germline V lookup: CDR1 TVYSNPD, CDR2 GDNSRS (reference sequence). V was pared by 4 bases and J by 2 bases, with 39 bases of the junction left unmatched. This CDR3 is built from 24 residues. CDR3 residues: CASQGANSVRLVLGGTGRTDKLIF. CDR3 DNA sequence: TGTGCCTCCCAAGGAGCGAATTCAGTACGATTGGTACTGGGGGGTACGGGGCGGACCGATAAACTCATCTTT.